Sequencing of this TCR beta chain was carried out in a study of cytomegalovirus exposure and HLA in healthy donors. Study-wide results and limits: Common viral pathogens seemed to be connected with several of the most significant clusters, according to a later analysis.

With respect to this clone: What it recognizes is unknown.

CMV serostatus data were not documented for this donor. The length of the CDR3 is 13 residues. From germline, CDR1 is GTSNPN and CDR2 SVGIG (reference sequence). J was trimmed by 6 bases and V by 2 bases; bases with no gene match: 4. Primers: 60 Vbeta forward and 13 Jbeta reverse. Produced via immunoSEQ multiplex PCR; TCRdb's table is partial and in-frame only. Among 65,000 to 95,000 clones listed, 65% to 80% were seen once. The sample comprised PBMCs. V is TRBV30 and J is TRBJ2-1; 7 nucleotides align to TRBD1. The clonotype was recovered from a human donor in good health. The CDR3 loop reads CAWSRGLGNEQFF. DNA of the CDR3: TGTGCCTGGAGTAGGGGGCTCGGCAATGAGCAGTTCTTC.